Here is one TCR beta chain with its context. Antigen: not known. The record originates from a study of CD8+ T cells in alopecia areata. For the study at large: Twice a day, 5 to 10 mg of oral tofacitinib was administered to treated patients. Points from the study as a whole: An increase in clonality over normal scalp was evident in lesional scalp, especially alopecia totalis/universalis. Expanded CD8+ clones among the top 100, as well as scalp clonality, were significantly decreased by tofacitinib.

Specified treatment: oral pan-JAK inhibitor, 5-10 mg twice daily. This CDR3 spans 12 amino acids. CDR1 is SGHAT and CDR2 is FQNNGV in the germline V gene. With 5 bases clipped from V and 6 bases from J, the junction kept 4 bases outside the gene matches. cDNA serving as the sequencing template came from extracted, reverse transcribed RNA. Here immunoSEQ multiplex PCR was the method, and the copy in TCRdb shows in-frame clones only, minus some. The sample includes under 150,000 clones, approximately 51% of them seen just once. The receptor's source is a human donor with alopecia areata. The V and J genes are TRBV11-2 and TRBJ2-7, with TRBD1 matching over 7 bases. Sequenced here: CD4+ T cells sorted from blood, sampled at week 24, from a patient treated with tofacitinib. CDR3 sequence: CASSGAGGEQYF. The CDR3 region has the DNA TGTGCCAGCAGCGGAGCAGGGGGCGAGCAGTACTTC. Complete variable domain (other parts from reference TRBV11-2 and TRBJ2-7): EAGVAQSPRYKIIEKRQSVAFWCNPISGHATLYWYQQILGQGPKLLIQFQNNGVVDDSQLPKDRFSAERLKGVDSTLKIQPAKLEDSAVYLCASSGAGGEQYFGPGTRLTVT.